The subject of this entry is one TCR beta chain. Its specificity is not known. The record originates from a study of cytomegalovirus exposure and HLA in healthy donors. Study results and caveats: The investigators catalogued 150 to 200 TCR beta chains as cytomegalovirus-associated. In an earlier analysis, productive rearrangement rates for most beta V segments clustered near 87% or 30%.

The PCR ran on 60 Vbeta and 13 Jbeta primers. How the authors handled the data: An analysis that came later counted roughly 87 million unique TCR beta chains, 10 million to 11 million shared. The data were produced by immunoSEQ multiplex PCR, yet TCRdb's version contains in-frame clones alone and is incomplete. That table is the source of V, J and clone size, and D and trimming were worked out from the DNA. The table lists about 170,000 clones, around 80% of them singletons. CDR1 is SGDLS, CDR2 YYNGEE, per germline. Trimming removed 4 bases at V and 4 bases at J, with 27 bases between. The CDR3 has 18 amino acids. Donors in the study were healthy people who gave bone marrow.

The chain combines TRBV9 with TRBJ2-7; TRBD1 is a possible D gene (7 bases). The specimen sequenced was PBMCs. This TCR was recovered from a woman aged 45-65 years in good health and CMV-seropositive. CDR3 protein: CASSLRRDSSWGTYEQYF. DNA for the CDR3: TGTGCCAGCAGCCTCCGGAGGGACAGCTCGTGGGGCACTTACGAGCAGTACTTC.